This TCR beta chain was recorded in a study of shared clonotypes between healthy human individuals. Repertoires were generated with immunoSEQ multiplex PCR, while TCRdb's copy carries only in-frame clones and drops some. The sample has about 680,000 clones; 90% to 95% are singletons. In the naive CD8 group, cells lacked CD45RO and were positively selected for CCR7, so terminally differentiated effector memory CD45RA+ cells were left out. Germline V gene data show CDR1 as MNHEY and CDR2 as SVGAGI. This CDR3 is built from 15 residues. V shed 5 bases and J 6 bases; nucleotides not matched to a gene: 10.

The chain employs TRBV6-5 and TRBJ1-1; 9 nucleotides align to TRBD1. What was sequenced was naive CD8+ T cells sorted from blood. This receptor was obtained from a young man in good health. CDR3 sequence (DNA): TGTGCCAGCAGTGGGACAGGGAGGGGATTCGCTGAAGCTTTCTTT. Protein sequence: CASSGTGRGFAEAFF.